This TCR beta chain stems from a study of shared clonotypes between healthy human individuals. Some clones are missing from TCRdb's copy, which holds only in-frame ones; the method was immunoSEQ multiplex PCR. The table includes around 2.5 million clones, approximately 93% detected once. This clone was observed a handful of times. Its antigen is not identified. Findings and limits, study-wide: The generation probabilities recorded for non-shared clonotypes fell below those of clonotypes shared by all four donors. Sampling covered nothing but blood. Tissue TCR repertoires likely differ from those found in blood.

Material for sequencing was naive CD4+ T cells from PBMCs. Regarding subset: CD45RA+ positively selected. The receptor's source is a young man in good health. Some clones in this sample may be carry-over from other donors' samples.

The CDR3 region has the DNA TGTGCCAGCAGGCTACAGGTGAACACTGAAGCTTTCTTT. It translates to CASRLQVNTEAFF. The rearrangement uses TRBV2 and TRBJ1-1; possibly TRBD1 for D (5 bases). Germline lookup yields CDR1 SNHLY and CDR2 FYNNEI. Between the trimmed V and J ends, which lost 6 bases and 0 bases, there was a span of 8 bases. The CDR3 runs to 13 residues.